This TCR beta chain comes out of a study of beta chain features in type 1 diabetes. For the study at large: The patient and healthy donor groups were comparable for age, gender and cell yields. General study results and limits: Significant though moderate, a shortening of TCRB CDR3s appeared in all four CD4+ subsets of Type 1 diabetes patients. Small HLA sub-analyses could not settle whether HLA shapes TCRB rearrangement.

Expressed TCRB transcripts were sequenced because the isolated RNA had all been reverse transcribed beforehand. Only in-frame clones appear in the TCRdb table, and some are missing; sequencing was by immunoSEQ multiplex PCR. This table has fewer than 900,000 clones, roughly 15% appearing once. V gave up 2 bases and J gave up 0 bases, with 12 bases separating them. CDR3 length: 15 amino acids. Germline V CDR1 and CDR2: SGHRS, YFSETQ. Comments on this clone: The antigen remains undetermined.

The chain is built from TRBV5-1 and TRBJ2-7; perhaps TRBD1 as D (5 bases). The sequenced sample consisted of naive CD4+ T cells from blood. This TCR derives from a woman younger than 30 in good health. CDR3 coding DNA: TGCGCCAGCAGCTTCCCCAGGGAAATCTCCTACGAGCAGTACTTC. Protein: CASSFPREISYEQYF.